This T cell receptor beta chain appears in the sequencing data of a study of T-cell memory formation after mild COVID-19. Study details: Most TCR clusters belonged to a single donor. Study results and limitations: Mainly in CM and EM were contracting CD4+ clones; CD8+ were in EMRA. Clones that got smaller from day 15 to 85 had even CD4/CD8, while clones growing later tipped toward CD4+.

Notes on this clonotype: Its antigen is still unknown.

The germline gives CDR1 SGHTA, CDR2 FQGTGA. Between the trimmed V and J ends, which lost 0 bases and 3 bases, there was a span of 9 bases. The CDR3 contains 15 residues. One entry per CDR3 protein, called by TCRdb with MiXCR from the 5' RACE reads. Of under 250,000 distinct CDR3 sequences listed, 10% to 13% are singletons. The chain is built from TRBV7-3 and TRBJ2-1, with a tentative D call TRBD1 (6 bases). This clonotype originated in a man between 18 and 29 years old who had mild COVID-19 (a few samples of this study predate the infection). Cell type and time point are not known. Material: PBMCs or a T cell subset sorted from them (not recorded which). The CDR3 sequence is CASSLTRDNYNEQFF. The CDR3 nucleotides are TGTGCCAGCAGCTTAACCCGGGACAACTACAATGAGCAGTTCTTC.